This TCR beta chain is drawn from a study of shared clonotypes between healthy human individuals. Overall study results and limits: With few donors, the genetic and exposure-history diversity represented was limited. An expected dependence of interdonor clonotype sharing on sequencing depth was noted.

Researchers ran the assay at a deep level. Clones were read by immunoSEQ multiplex PCR, and TCRdb kept only the in-frame ones, dropping some. The data show 450,000 to 500,000 clones, with 60% to 80% seen just once and around 12% held by the top ten. The CDR3 runs 15 residues. Per the germline V gene, CDR1 is SGHNT and CDR2 is YYREEE (reference sequence). After removal of 3 bases from V and 5 bases from J, the junction contained 8 bases not matched to a gene. There were only Caucasian adults among the donors, and all lived in Nashville, Tennessee. To note about this clone: Its matching antigen is unknown.

Sequenced input: PBMCs. The receptor was isolated from a woman between 35 and 50 years old in good health. Some clones in this sample may be carry-over from other donors' samples. The rearrangement uses TRBV5-4 and TRBJ1-1; 9 bases line up with TRBD1. The CDR3 protein is CASSSPGTGQTEAFF. The CDR3 DNA is TGTGCCAGCAGCTCCCCGGGGACAGGGCAAACTGAAGCTTTCTTT.